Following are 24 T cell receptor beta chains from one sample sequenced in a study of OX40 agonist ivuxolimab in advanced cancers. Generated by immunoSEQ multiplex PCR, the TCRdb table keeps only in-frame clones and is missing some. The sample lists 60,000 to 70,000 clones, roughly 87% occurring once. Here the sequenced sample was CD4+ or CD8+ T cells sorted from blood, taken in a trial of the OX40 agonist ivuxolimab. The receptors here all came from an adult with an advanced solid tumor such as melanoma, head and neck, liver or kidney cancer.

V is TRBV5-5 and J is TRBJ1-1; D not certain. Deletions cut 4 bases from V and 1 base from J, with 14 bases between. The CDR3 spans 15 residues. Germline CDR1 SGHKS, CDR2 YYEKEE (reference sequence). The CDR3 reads CASSTGEGENTEAFF. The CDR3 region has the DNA TGTGCCAGCAGCACGGGAGAAGGAGAGAACACTGAAGCTTTCTTT.

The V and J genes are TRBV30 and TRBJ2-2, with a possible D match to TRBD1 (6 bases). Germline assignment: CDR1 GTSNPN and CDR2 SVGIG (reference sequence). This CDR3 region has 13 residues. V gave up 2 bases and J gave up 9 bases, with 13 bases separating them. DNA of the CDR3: TGTGCCTGGAGTACCAGGGGTGTGAGGGAGCTGTTTTTT. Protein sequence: CAWSTRGVRELFF. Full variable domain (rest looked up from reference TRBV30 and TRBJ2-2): SQTIHQWPATLVQPVGSPLSLECTVEGTSNPNLYWYRQAAGRGLQLLFYSVGIGQISSEVPQNLSASRPQDRQFILSSKKLLLSDSGFYLCAWSTRGVRELFFGEGSRLTVL.

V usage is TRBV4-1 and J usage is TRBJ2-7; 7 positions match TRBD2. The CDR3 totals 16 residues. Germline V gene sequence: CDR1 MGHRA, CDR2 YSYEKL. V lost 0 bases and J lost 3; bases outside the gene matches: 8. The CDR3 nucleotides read TGCGCCAGCAGCCAAGAGGGGCCCGGGACTATCTACGAGCAGTACTTC. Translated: CASSQEGPGTIYEQYF.

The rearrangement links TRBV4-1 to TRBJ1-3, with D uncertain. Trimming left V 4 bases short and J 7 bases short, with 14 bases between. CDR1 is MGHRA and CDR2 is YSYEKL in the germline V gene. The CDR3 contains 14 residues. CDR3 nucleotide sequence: TGCGCCAGCAGCCCTCGTCGGGGAGTGAACACCATATATTTT. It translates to CASSPRRGVNTIYF.

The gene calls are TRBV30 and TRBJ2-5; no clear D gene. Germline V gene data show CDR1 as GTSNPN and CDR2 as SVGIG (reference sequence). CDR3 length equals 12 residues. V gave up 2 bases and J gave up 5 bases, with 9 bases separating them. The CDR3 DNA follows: TGTGCCTGGAGTAGGGTTGGCGAGACCCAGTACTTC. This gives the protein CAWSRVGETQYF.

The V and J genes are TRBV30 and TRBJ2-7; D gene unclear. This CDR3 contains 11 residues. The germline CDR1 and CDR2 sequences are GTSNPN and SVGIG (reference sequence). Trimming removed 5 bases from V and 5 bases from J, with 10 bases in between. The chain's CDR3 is CAWAVSHEQYF. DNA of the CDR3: TGTGCCTGGGCTGTTTCTCACGAGCAGTACTTC.

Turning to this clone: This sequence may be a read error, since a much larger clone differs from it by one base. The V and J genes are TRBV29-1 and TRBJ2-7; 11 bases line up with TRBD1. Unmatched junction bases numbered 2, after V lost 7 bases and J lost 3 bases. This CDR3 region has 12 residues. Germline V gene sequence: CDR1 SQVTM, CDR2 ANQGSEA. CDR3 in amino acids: CSGGQGDYEQYF. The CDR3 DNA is TGCAGCGGGGGACAGGGGGACTACGAGCAGTACTTC.

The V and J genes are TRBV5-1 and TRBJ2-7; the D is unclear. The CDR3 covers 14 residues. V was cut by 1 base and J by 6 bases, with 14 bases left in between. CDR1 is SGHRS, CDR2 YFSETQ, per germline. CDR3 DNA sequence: TGCGCCAGCAGCTTGTTTACCCAACCTAGCGAGCAGTACTTC. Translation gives CASSLFTQPSEQYF.

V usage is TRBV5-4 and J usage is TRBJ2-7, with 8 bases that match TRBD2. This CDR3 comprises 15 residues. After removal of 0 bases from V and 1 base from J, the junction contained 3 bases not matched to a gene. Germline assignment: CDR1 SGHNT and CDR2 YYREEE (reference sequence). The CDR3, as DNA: TGTGCCAGCAGCTTGGCGGGGGGGCGATCCTACGAGCAGTACTTC. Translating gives CASSLAGGRSYEQYF.

DNA for the CDR3: TGTGCCAGCGGGGGCACCCAGGACAGGGGGTACGAGCAGTACTTC. It encodes CASGGTQDRGYEQYF. The chain carries TRBV7-9 and TRBJ2-7; 10 nucleotides agree with TRBD1. Germline CDR1 SEHNR, CDR2 FQNEAQ (reference sequence). CDR3 length equals 15 residues. V shed 8 bases, J shed 4 bases, and the junction held 11 bases outside the gene matches.

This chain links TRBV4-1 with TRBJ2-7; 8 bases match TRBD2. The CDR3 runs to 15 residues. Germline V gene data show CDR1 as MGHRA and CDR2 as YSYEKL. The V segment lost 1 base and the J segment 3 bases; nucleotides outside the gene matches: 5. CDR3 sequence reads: CASSQAGGADYEQYF. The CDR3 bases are TGCGCCAGCAGCCAAGCGGGAGGGGCAGACTACGAGCAGTACTTC.

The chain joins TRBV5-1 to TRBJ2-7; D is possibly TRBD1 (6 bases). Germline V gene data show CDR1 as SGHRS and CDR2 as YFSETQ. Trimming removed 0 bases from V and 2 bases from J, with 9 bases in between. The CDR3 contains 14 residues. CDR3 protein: CASSLGQAAYEQYF. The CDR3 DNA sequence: TGCGCCAGCAGCTTGGGACAGGCCGCCTACGAGCAGTACTTC.

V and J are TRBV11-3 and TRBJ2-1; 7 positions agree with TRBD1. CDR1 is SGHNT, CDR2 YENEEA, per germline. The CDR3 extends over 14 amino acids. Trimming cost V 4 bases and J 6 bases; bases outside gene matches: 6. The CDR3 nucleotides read TGTGCCAGCAGCTCGGACGGGACAGTCAATGAGCAGTTCTTC. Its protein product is CASSSDGTVNEQFF.

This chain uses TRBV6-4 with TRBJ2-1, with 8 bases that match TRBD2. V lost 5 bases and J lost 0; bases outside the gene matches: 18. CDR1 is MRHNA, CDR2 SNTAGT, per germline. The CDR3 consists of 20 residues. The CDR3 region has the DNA TGTGCCAGCAGTCCACTAGCGGCACAAGTACATGACCTCTCCTACAATGAGCAGTTCTTC. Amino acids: CASSPLAAQVHDLSYNEQFF.

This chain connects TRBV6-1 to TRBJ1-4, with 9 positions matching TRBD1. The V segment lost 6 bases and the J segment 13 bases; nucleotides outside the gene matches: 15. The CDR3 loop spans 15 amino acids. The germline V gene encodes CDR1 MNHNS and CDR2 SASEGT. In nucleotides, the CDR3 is TGTGCCAGCAGCATCACTACAGGGGGCGCGGATTTACTGTTTTTT. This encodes CASSITTGGADLLFF.

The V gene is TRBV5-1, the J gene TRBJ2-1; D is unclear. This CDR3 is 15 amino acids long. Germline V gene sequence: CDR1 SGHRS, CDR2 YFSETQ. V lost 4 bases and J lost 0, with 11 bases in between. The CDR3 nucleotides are TGCGCCAGCAGCCCCACACCCAGCTCCTACAATGAGCAGTTCTTC. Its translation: CASSPTPSSYNEQFF.

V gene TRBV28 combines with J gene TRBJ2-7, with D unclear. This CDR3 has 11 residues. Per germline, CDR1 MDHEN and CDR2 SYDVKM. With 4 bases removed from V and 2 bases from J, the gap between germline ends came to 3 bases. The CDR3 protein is CASSSPYEQYF. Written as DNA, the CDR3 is TGTGCCAGCAGTTCGCCCTACGAGCAGTACTTC.

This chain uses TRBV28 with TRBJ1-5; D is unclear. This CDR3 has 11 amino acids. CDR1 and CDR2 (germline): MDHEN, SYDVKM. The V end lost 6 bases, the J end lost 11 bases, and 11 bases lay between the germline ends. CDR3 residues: CASSAGSAQHF. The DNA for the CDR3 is TGTGCCAGCAGCGCGGGTTCTGCCCAGCATTTT.

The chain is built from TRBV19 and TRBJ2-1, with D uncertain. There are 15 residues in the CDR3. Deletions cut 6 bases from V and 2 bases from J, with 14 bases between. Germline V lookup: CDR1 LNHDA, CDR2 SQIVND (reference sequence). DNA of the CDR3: TGTGCCAGTAGCGAACTACCGACCACCTACAATGAGCAGTTCTTC. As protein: CASSELPTTYNEQFF.

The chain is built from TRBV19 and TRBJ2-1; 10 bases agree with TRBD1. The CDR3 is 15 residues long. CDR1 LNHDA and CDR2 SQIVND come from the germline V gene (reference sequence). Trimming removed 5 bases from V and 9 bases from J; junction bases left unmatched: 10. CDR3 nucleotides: TGTGCCAGTAGTGTCGGGGACAGGGGAAAGGGTGAGCAGTTCTTC. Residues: CASSVGDRGKGEQFF.

The CDR3 DNA sequence: TGTGCCTGGAGTGTACTAGCGGGAGTTATGGATGAGCAGTTCTTC. The encoded protein is CAWSVLAGVMDEQFF. The V gene is TRBV30, the J gene TRBJ2-1; 11 nucleotides align to TRBD2. Germline CDR1 is GTSNPN and CDR2 is SVGIG (reference sequence). J lost 8 bases, V lost 0 bases, and 6 bases had no gene match. The CDR3 runs 15 residues. Filled out from reference TRBV30 and TRBJ2-1, the complete variable domain reads SQTIHQWPATLVQPVGSPLSLECTVEGTSNPNLYWYRQAAGRGLQLLFYSVGIGQISSEVPQNLSASRPQDRQFILSSKKLLLSDSGFYLCAWSVLAGVMDEQFFGPGTRLTVL.

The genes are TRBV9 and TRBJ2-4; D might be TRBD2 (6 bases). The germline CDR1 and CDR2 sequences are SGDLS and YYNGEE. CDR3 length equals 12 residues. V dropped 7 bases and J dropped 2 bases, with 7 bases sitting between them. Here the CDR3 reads CASAGTKNIQYF. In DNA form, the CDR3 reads TGTGCCAGCGCGGGGACCAAAAACATTCAGTACTTC.

The CDR3 nucleotides read TGCGCCAGCAGCTTGAAACAGGGGGCTTATTCACCCCTCCACTTT. Residues: CASSLKQGAYSPLHF. The V and J genes are TRBV5-1 and TRBJ1-6, with 9 bases fitting TRBD1. CDR3 length: 15 amino acids. CDR1 is SGHRS, CDR2 YFSETQ, per germline. With V trimmed by 1 base and J by 8 bases, 4 bases remained unmatched.

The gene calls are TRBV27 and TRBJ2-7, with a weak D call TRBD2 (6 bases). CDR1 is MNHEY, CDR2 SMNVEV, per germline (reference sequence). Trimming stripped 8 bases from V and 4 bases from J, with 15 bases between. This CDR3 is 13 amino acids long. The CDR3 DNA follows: TGTGCCAGCGGGGACGGGGGTCAATACGAGCAGTACTTC. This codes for CASGDGGQYEQYF.